The rows below give T cell receptor beta chains drawn from one sample of a study of Ad26.COV2.S vaccination and SARS-CoV-2 variants. Produced via immunoSEQ multiplex PCR; TCRdb's table is partial and in-frame only. The sample carries some 480,000 clones, 87% recorded once. Sequencing used peripheral blood, obtained in a trial of Ad26.COV2.S vaccine versus placebo. The receptor set was obtained from a person between 18 and 65 years old who received the Ad26.COV2.S COVID-19 vaccine or a placebo. Both conserved end residues are part of each CDR3. The order of the fields is clone size, V gene, J gene, D gene, CDR3 protein, CDR3 DNA. The D gene is left open where the match is weak. Expanded clones are given a class, and other clones once, few, many or no size at all.

>.|TRBV7-2|TRBJ2-2|TRBD2
CASSLKSGGRAYTGELFF
TGTGCCAGCAGCTTAAAATCCGGCGGGAGGGCCTACACCGGGGAGCTGTTTTTT
>.|TRBV28|TRBJ2-3|.
CASSTGNTDTQYF
TGTGCCAGCAGTACAGGCAACACAGATACGCAGTATTTT
>.|TRBV11-2|TRBJ2-7|.
CASSQIHALGTYEQYF
TGTGCCAGCAGCCAGATCCATGCATTGGGGACATACGAGCAGTACTTC
>.|TRBV7-2|TRBJ1-1|.
CASSLGSWAEAFF
TGTGCCAGCAGCTTAGGATCATGGGCTGAAGCTTTCTTT
>.|TRBV30|TRBJ2-2|.
CAWSDYGELFF
TGTGCCTGGAGTGATTACGGGGAGCTGTTTTTT
>.|TRBV5-4|TRBJ2-7|TRBD2
CASSPSGTSYEQYF
TGTGCCAGCAGCCCTAGCGGGACCTCCTACGAGCAGTACTTC
>.|TRBV16|TRBJ2-6|.
CASSQLRGLLGPGANVLTF
TGTGCCAGCAGCCAACTTAGGGGTCTTCTGGGCCCTGGGGCCAACGTCCTGACTTTC
>.|TRBV12-3/TRBV12-4|TRBJ1-1|.
CASSFGSAEAFF
TGTGCCAGCAGTTTCGGTAGCGCTGAAGCTTTCTTT
>.|TRBV5-4|TRBJ2-7|.
CASSRRGFYEQYF
TGTGCCAGCAGCAGGAGAGGGTTCTACGAGCAGTACTTC
>.|TRBV28|TRBJ1-2|.
CASYIDGGLGYGYTF
TGTGCCAGCTATATAGATGGGGGGCTAGGTTATGGCTACACCTTC
>.|TRBV7-2|TRBJ2-7|TRBD1
CASSPRTGGASGGSYEQYF
TGTGCCAGCAGCCCTAGGACAGGGGGCGCGAGCGGGGGCTCCTACGAGCAGTACTTC
>.|TRBV6-5|TRBJ2-7|TRBD1
CASSYWGQGRNEQYF
TGTGCCAGCAGTTACTGGGGACAGGGCAGAAACGAGCAGTACTTC
>.|TRBV6-5|TRBJ1-1|.
CASSYSGSMNTEAFF
TGTGCCAGCAGTTACTCGGGGTCCATGAACACTGAAGCTTTCTTT
>.|TRBV19|TRBJ1-2|.
CASSRSGNYGYTF
TGTGCCAGTAGTAGATCAGGGAACTATGGCTACACCTTC
>once|TRBV28|TRBJ1-5|.
CASGALGNQPQHF
TGTGCCAGCGGAGCTTTGGGCAATCAGCCCCAGCATTTT
>.|TRBV13|TRBJ1-2|TRBD1
CASTRSRGRGNYGYTF
TGTGCCAGCACCCGGAGCAGGGGGCGAGGTAACTATGGCTACACCTTC
>.|TRBV4-3|TRBJ2-7|.
CASSQLTGAYEQYF
TGCGCCAGCAGCCAACTAACCGGGGCCTACGAGCAGTACTTC
>.|TRBV7-6|TRBJ2-7|TRBD2
CASSPRTSSYEQYF
TGTGCCAGCAGCCCTCGGACTAGCAGCTACGAGCAGTACTTC
>.|TRBV12-3/TRBV12-4|TRBJ1-5|.
CASSLSKSQHF
TGTGCCAGTTCCCTCTCTAAGTCCCAGCATTTT
>.|TRBV29-1|TRBJ2-3|.
CSVGDSRADTQYF
TGCAGCGTTGGGGACTCTAGGGCAGATACGCAGTATTTT
>.|TRBV11-3|TRBJ2-7|TRBD1
CASSRQGSVEQYF
TGTGCCAGCAGCCGACAGGGATCAGTCGAGCAGTACTTC
>.|TRBV30|TRBJ2-7|.
CAWSRGRGSYEQYF
TGTGCCTGGAGTAGGGGCAGGGGCTCCTACGAGCAGTACTTC
>.|TRBV11-3|TRBJ2-3|TRBD2
CASSLGLRESPDTQYF
TGTGCCAGCAGCTTAGGGCTGCGGGAGTCACCAGATACGCAGTATTTT
>.|TRBV18|TRBJ2-5|.
CASRGDRQETQYF
TGTGCCAGCCGGGGGGACAGGCAAGAGACCCAGTACTTC
>.|TRBV7-9|TRBJ1-5|TRBD1
CASSDSGTGGLYSNQPQHF
TGTGCCAGCAGTGACTCCGGGACAGGGGGTTTATATAGCAATCAGCCCCAGCATTTT
>.|TRBV5-1|TRBJ2-5|.
CASSLAKGQETQYF
TGCGCCAGCAGCTTGGCTAAGGGCCAAGAGACCCAGTACTTC
>.|TRBV5-1|TRBJ2-1|.
CASSLRGVSYNEQFF
TGCGCCAGCAGCTTGAGGGGAGTCTCCTACAATGAGCAGTTCTTC
>few|TRBV18|TRBJ1-1|TRBD1
CASSFAQGGTEAFF
TGTGCCAGCTCGTTTGCACAGGGGGGAACTGAAGCTTTCTTT